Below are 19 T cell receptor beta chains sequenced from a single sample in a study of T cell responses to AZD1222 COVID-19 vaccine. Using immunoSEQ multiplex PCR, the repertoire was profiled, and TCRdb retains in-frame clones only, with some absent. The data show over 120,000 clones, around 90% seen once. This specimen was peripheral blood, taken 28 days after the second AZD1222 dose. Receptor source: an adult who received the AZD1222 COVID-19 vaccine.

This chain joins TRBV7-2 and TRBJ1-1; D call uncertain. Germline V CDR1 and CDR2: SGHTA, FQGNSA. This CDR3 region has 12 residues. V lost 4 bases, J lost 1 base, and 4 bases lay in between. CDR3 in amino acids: CASSWTNTEAFF. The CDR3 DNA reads TGTGCCAGCAGCTGGACGAACACTGAAGCTTTCTTT.

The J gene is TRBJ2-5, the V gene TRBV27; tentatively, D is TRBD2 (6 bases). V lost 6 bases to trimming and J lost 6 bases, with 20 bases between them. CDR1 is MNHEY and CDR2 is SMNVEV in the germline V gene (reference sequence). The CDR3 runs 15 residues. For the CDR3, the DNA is TGTGCCAGCAGCGGGGGTCTGGTGAGCCGCCAGACCCAGTACTTC. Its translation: CASSGGLVSRQTQYF.

The CDR3 bases are TGTGCCAGCGGGGCTAGCGGGAGAGGTGAGACCCAGTACTTC. It codes for CASGASGRGETQYF. The V and J genes are TRBV7-9 and TRBJ2-5, with 10 bases aligning to TRBD2. The CDR3 is 14 amino acids. Germline V CDR1 and CDR2: SEHNR, FQNEAQ (reference sequence). Trimming took 8 bases from V and 5 from J; bases not matched to a gene: 8.

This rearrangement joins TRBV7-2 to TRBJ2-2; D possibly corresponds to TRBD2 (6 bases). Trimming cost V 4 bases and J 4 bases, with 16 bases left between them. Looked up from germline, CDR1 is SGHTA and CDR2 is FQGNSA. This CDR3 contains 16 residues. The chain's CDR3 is CASSSLWRAATGELFF. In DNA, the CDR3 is TGTGCCAGCAGCTCACTCTGGAGGGCCGCCACCGGGGAGCTGTTTTTT.

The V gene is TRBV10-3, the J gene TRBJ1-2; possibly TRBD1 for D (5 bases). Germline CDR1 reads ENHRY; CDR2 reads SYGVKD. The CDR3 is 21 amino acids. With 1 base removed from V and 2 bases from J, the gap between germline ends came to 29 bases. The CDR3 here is CAISEYPAGAARGDRNYGYTF. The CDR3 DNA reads TGTGCCATCAGTGAGTATCCGGCCGGGGCTGCTCGAGGGGATCGGAACTATGGCTACACCTTC.

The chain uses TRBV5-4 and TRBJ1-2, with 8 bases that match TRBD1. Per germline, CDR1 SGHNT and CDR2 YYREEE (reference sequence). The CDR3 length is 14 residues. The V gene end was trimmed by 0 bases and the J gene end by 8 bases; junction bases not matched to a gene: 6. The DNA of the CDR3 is TGTGCCAGCAGCTTGGCTGGGCAGGGGGCAGGCTACACCTTC. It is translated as CASSLAGQGAGYTF. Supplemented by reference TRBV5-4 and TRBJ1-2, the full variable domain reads ETGVTQSPTHLIKTRGQQVTLRCSSQSGHNTVSWYQQALGQGPQFIFQYYREEENGRGNFPPRFSGLQFPNYSSELNVNALELDDSALYLCASSLAGQGAGYTFGSGTRLTVV.

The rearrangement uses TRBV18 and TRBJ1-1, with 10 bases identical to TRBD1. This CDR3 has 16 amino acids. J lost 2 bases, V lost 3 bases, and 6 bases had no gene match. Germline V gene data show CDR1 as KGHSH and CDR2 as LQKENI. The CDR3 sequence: CASSPGTGAFNTEAFF. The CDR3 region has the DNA TGTGCCAGCTCACCCGGGACAGGGGCCTTCAACACTGAAGCTTTCTTT.

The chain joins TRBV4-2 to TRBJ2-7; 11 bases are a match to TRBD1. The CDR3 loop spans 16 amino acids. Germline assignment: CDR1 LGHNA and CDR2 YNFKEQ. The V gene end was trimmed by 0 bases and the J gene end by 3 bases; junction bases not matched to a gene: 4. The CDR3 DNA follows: TGTGCCAGCAGCCAAGAGGGACAGGGGGGTGGCTACGAGCAGTACTTC. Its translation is CASSQEGQGGGYEQYF.

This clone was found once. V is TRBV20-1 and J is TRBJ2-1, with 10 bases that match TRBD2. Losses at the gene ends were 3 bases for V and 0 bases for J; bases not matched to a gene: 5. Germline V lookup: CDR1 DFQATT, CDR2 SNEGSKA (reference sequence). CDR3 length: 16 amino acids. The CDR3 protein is CSASDVAGGSYNEQFF. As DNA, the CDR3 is TGCAGTGCTAGTGATGTAGCGGGAGGCTCCTACAATGAGCAGTTCTTC.

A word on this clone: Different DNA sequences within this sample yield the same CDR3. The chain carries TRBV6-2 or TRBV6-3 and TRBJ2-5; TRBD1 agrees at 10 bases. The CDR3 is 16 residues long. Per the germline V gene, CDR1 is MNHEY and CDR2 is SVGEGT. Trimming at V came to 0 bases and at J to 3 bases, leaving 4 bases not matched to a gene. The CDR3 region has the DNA TGTGCCAGCAGTTACTCAGGGGGGACAGGGGAAGAGACCCAGTACTTC. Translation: CASSYSGGTGEETQYF.

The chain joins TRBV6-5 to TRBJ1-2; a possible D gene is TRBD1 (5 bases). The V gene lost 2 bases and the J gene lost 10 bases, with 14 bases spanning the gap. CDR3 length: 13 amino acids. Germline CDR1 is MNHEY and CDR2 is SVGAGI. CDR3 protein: CASSYGGNVPYTF. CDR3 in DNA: TGTGCCAGCAGTTACGGGGGGAATGTGCCCTACACCTTC.

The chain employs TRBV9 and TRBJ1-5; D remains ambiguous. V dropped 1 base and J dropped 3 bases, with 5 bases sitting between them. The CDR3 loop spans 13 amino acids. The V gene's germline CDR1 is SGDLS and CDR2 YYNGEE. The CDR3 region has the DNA TGTGCCAGCAGCGTAACAGACAATCAGCCCCAGCATTTT. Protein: CASSVTDNQPQHF.

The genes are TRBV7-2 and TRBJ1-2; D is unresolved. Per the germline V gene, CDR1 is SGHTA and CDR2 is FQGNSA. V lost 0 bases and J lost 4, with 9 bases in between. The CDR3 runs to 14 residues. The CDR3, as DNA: TGTGCCAGCAGCTTAGCGATTCCCCGCTATGGCTACACCTTC. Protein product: CASSLAIPRYGYTF.

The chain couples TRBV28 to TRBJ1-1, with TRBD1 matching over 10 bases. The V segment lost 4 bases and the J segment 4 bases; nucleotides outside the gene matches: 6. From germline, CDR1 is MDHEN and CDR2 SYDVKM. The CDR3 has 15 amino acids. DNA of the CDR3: TGTGCCAGCAGTTACCCGGACAGGGGGATCACTGAAGCTTTCTTT. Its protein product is CASSYPDRGITEAFF.

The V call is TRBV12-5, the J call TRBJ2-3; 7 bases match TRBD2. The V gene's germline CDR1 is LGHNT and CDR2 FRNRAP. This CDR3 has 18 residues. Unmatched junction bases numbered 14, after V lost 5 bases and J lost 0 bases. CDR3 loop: CASGLATKSGTSTDTQYF. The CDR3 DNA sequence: TGTGCTAGTGGTCTTGCGACAAAAAGCGGGACTAGCACAGATACGCAGTATTTT.

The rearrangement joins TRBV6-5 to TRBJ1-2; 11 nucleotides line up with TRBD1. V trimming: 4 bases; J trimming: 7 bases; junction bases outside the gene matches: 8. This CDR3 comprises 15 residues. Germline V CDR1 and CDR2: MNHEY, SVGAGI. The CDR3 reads CASSSGQGALSGYTF. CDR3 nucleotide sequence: TGTGCCAGCAGTTCCGGACAGGGGGCGCTTAGTGGCTACACCTTC.

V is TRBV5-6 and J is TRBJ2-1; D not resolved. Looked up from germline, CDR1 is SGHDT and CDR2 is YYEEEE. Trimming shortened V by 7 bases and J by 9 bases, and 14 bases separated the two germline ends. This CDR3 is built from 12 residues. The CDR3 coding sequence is TGTGCCAGCGCTTCCGTTGGCGGTGAGCAGTTCTTC. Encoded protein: CASASVGGEQFF.

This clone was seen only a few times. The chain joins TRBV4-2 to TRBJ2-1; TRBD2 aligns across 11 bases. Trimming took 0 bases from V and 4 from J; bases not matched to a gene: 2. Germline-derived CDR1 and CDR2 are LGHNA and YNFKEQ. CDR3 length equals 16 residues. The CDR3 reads CASSQETSGTYNEQFF. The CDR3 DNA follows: TGTGCCAGCAGCCAAGAGACTAGCGGGACATACAATGAGCAGTTCTTC.

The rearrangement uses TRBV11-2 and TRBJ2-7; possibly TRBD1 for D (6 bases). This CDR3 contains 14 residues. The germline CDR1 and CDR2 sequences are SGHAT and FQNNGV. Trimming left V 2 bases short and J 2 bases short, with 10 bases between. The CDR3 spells CASSLTRGTYEQYF. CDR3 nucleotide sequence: TGTGCCAGCAGCTTAACCAGGGGCACCTACGAGCAGTACTTC.